Sequencing of this T cell receptor (beta chain) was carried out in a study of early T cells in non-severe SARS-CoV-2 infection. Study in general: Sequencing input comprised bulk RNA from unsorted whole blood; chain pairing was not available. Study findings and constraints: Private and CD4 specificities were missed by VDJdb matching, skewed to anti-spike CD8.

This clonotype was detected many times. Its cognate antigen is unknown. Deletions cut 5 bases from V and 6 bases from J, with 9 bases between. Per germline, CDR1 SGHTA and CDR2 FQGNSA. The CDR3 totals 12 residues. Individual cDNA molecules each received unique molecular identifiers attached to them. TCRdb re-derived calls from the 5' RACE reads in MiXCR, one entry per CDR3 protein. The sample has 35,000 to 55,000 distinct CDR3 sequences; 9.5% to 13% are singletons. The chain joins TRBV7-2 to TRBJ2-3; D unresolved. Sequenced sample: whole blood. The sequence derives from an adult who was a healthcare worker with PCR-confirmed SARS-CoV-2 infection or an uninfected control (not recorded which). In DNA, the CDR3 is TGTGCCAGCAGCCAAATGTGGGATACGCAGTATTTT. Its translation: CASSQMWDTQYF.